This T cell receptor beta chain derives from a study of blood T cell repertoires in COVID-19. Background on the study: The study drew acute and convalescent COVID-19 samples from the United States, Italy and Spain.

In its sample, this clone was seen a few times. Researchers sorted participants into cohorts using their self-reported clinical history. Per the original methods: Researchers report that nucleated cell counts were estimated from reference gene primer amplification. Produced via immunoSEQ multiplex PCR; TCRdb's table is partial and in-frame only. V and J calls and clone size follow that table, whereas D and trimming were derived from the DNA. Here the sample spans 300,000 to 500,000 clones, 88% being singletons. Germline V gene data show CDR1 as SGDLS and CDR2 as YYNGEE. The CDR3 extends over 15 amino acids. V was clipped by 3 bases and J by 10 bases, with 17 bases between them.

The rearrangement uses TRBV9 and TRBJ1-6; D unclear. This receptor was taken from a middle-aged woman with acute COVID-19. Sample: PBMCs or T cells enriched from blood (not recorded which). The CDR3 region is CASSGTQAGESPLHF. The CDR3 DNA reads as TGTGCCAGCAGCGGGACTCAGGCGGGCGAGTCACCCCTCCACTTT. The full variable domain, rest sourced from reference TRBV9 and TRBJ1-6, is DSGVTQTPKHLITATGQRVTLRCSPRSGDLSVYWYQQSLDQGLQFLIQYYNGEERAKGNILERFSAQQFPDLHSELNLSSLELGDSALYFCASSGTQAGESPLHFGNGTRLTVT.